The rows below give T cell receptor beta chains drawn from one sample of a study of CD8 T cells in Susac syndrome. MiXCR was run by TCRdb on the immunoSEQ multiplex PCR reads, yielding one entry per CDR3 protein. The table records more than 95,000 distinct CDR3 sequences, more than 85% of them present only once. What was sequenced was CD4+ T cells from PBMCs. Receptors originate from a human donor with multiple sclerosis. Both conserved end residues are part of each CDR3. The order of the fields is clone size, J gene, D gene, V gene, CDR3 DNA, CDR3 protein. A D gene is named only where the DNA matches it firmly. Clone size is given for some rows only: seen once, a few or many times, or a class if the clone is expanded.

once | TRBJ2-1 | . | TRBV5-1 | TGCGCCAGCAGCTTCGACAGCTCCTACAATGAGCAGTTCTTC | CASSFDSSYNEQFF
. | TRBJ2-5 | . | TRBV5-1 | TGCGCCAGCAGCCGCGACAGTGGCTACGGTGAGACCCAGTACTTC | CASSRDSGYGETQYF
. | TRBJ2-2 | . | TRBV5-4 | TGTGCCAGCAGCCTTCCCTCTCGTGCTAGGAGGACCGGGGAGCTGTTTTTT | CASSLPSRARRTGELFF
. | TRBJ2-2 | . | TRBV7-9 | TGTGCCAGCCCCCACGACCCGGGATCGAACACCGGGGAGCTGTTTTTT | CASPHDPGSNTGELFF
. | TRBJ1-2 | . | TRBV9 | TGTGCCAGCAGCGGGTCAATCTCAAACCGGGACGTCCATCGAGTCTATGGCTACACCTTC | CASSGSISNRDVHRVYGYTF
once | TRBJ2-7 | . | TRBV19 | TGTGCCAGTAGAAGCAGGGGCTCCTACGAGCAGTACTTC | CASRSRGSYEQYF
. | TRBJ1-1 | . | TRBV18 | TGTGCCAGCTCACCATATAGGGGGAACACTGAAGCTTTCTTT | CASSPYRGNTEAFF
. | TRBJ2-2 | . | TRBV20-1 | TGCAGTGCTCCCAGTTTCGCCGGGGAGCTGTTTTTT | CSAPSFAGELFF
. | TRBJ2-7 | . | TRBV6-1 | TGTGCCAGCGACGACGGACGGAGCTACGAGCAGTACTTC | CASDDGRSYEQYF
. | TRBJ1-1 | . | TRBV9 | TGTGCCAGCAGCGTAGGAGGAACTGAAGCTTTCTTT | CASSVGGTEAFF
. | TRBJ1-2 | TRBD1 | TRBV6-5 | TGTGCCAGCAGTTACTCGGTCGACAGGGTCTATGGCTACACCTTC | CASSYSVDRVYGYTF
. | TRBJ1-2 | TRBD1 | TRBV5-6 | TGTGCCAGCAGCTCGCCAGGGGGGTATGGCTACACCTTC | CASSSPGGYGYTF
. | TRBJ1-2 | . | TRBV14 | TGTGCCAGCAGCAGAAGCGGTAACTATGGCTACACCTTC | CASSRSGNYGYTF
. | TRBJ2-1 | TRBD2 | TRBV4-1 | TGCGCCAGCAGACCCGGGGGGGGAAACAATGAGCAGTTCTTC | CASRPGGGNNEQFF
once | TRBJ2-3 | TRBD2 | TRBV20-1 | TGCAGTGCTAGAGATCTAAAGCGGGGGGTCCAAGATACGCAGTATTTT | CSARDLKRGVQDTQYF
. | TRBJ2-2 | . | TRBV12-3/TRBV12-4 | TGTGCCAGCAGTTACCGGCGGGTCACCGGGGAGCTGTTTTTT | CASSYRRVTGELFF
once | TRBJ1-1 | . | TRBV29-1 | TGCAGCGTTGATCCGTCGCAGGGGAGGAGCACTGAAGCTTTCTTT | CSVDPSQGRSTEAFF
. | TRBJ2-7 | . | TRBV30 | TGTGCCTGGAGTGTATCGTCCATAGAGCAGTACTTC | CAWSVSSIEQYF
. | TRBJ1-5 | . | TRBV29-1 | TGCAGCGTTGCAGGTCATGATCAGCCCCAGCATTTT | CSVAGHDQPQHF
. | TRBJ2-3 | . | TRBV24-1 | TGTGCCACCAGTGACTTGAGAACTGATACGCAGTATTTT | CATSDLRTDTQYF
. | TRBJ2-7 | . | TRBV5-1 | TGCGCCAGCAGCTTGGGATTTAGCTCCTACGAGCAGTACTTC | CASSLGFSSYEQYF
once | TRBJ1-3 | TRBD1 | TRBV12-3/TRBV12-4 | TGTGCCAGCAGCCTGGGACAGCCTGGAAACACCATATATTTT | CASSLGQPGNTIYF
. | TRBJ2-7 | . | TRBV7-9 | TGTGCCAGCAGCTTGCACGGGGCGACCTACGAGCAGTACTTC | CASSLHGATYEQYF
. | TRBJ2-5 | . | TRBV4-2 | TGTGCCAGCAGCCAAGATCCGGCCAGACAAGAGACCCAGTACTTC | CASSQDPARQETQYF
. | TRBJ1-5 | . | TRBV29-1 | TGCAGCGTTGAAACAGGGCCCGGGCAGCCCCAGCATTTT | CSVETGPGQPQHF
. | TRBJ1-2 | . | TRBV6-2/TRBV6-3 | TGTGCCAGCAGTTACTCGAGAGGGGGTGGCTACACCTTC | CASSYSRGGGYTF
. | TRBJ1-2 | . | TRBV7-2 | TGTGCCAGCAGCGTAGACAGGAGGCCCAAAAACTATGGCTACACCTTC | CASSVDRRPKNYGYTF
once | TRBJ1-1 | . | TRBV6-5 | TGTGCCAGCAGTATTTTGCAGGGAGGGGCCGAAGCTTTCTTT | CASSILQGGAEAFF
. | TRBJ1-4 | . | TRBV20-1 | TGCAGTGCTAGACACGGAGGGACTGAAAAACTGTTTTTT | CSARHGGTEKLFF
. | TRBJ1-2 | . | TRBV29-1 | TGCAGCGTTGAAAGAGGAAATGGCTACACCTTC | CSVERGNGYTF
. | TRBJ2-3 | TRBD2 | TRBV3-1 | TGTGCCAGCAGCCTCAGAGCAGCGGGGGGGGATACGCAGTATTTT | CASSLRAAGGDTQYF
. | TRBJ1-2 | . | TRBV18 | TGTGCCAGCTCACCGGGTTCTCGCCTCTATGGCTACACCTTC | CASSPGSRLYGYTF
. | TRBJ1-5 | . | TRBV3-1 | TGTGCCAGCAGCCAATCGAGGAATCAGCCCCAGCATTTT | CASSQSRNQPQHF
. | TRBJ2-7 | . | TRBV27 | TGTGCCAGCAGTAAGGAGAGCGTAGCCAGGGCCTACGAGCAGTACTTC | CASSKESVARAYEQYF
once | TRBJ2-5 | . | TRBV10-3 | TGTGCCATCAGTCGGGCGTTCCAAGAGACCCAGTACTTC | CAISRAFQETQYF
. | TRBJ1-1 | . | TRBV3-1 | TGTGCCAGCAGCCAAGGTCGGCAGCAGTCTGTTGCTTTCTTT | CASSQGRQQSVAFF
few | TRBJ2-6 | . | TRBV30 | TGTGCCTGGTCTCACAGGAGTGGGGCCAACGTCCTGACTTTC | CAWSHRSGANVLTF
once | TRBJ1-4 | . | TRBV4-1 | TGCGCCAGCAGCCGAGACCTGGGGGGGCATGAAAAACTGTTTTTT | CASSRDLGGHEKLFF
few | TRBJ2-7 | . | TRBV7-9 | TGTGCCAGCAGCTTAGCGTTGGCGATGCAGTACTTC | CASSLALAMQYF
. | TRBJ2-1 | TRBD2 | TRBV20-1 | TGCAGTGCTAGGGAGACTAGCGGGGGGTACAATGAGCAGTTCTTC | CSARETSGGYNEQFF
. | TRBJ2-5 | TRBD2 | TRBV10-3 | TGTGCCACCGCTAGCGGGGGGCGAAAAGAGACCCAGTACTTC | CATASGGRKETQYF
. | TRBJ2-5 | . | TRBV3-1 | TGTGCCAGCACCCAAGGGTCAGGGTTGGAGACCCAGTACTTC | CASTQGSGLETQYF
. | TRBJ1-1 | . | TRBV21-1 | TGTGCCAGCAGCGACAGGGGGCACACTGAAGCTTTCTTT | CASSDRGHTEAFF
. | TRBJ2-2 | . | TRBV19 | TGTGCCAGTAGTATGGGTCCCGCAGCTACGGCGGGGGAGCTGTTTTTT | CASSMGPAATAGELFF
. | TRBJ1-2 | . | TRBV2 | TGTGCCAGCAGTCTGTTTAAATCACAGTATGGCTACACCTTC | CASSLFKSQYGYTF
. | TRBJ1-4 | TRBD1 | TRBV20-1 | TGCAGTGCCGATCTCACAGGGGAGGGGGAAAAACTGTTTTTT | CSADLTGEGEKLFF
. | TRBJ1-2 | . | TRBV29-1 | TGCAGCGTCCAGGGAGGAACATATGGCTACACCTTC | CSVQGGTYGYTF
. | TRBJ2-2 | . | TRBV7-2 | TGTGCCAGCAGTCAATTTGGGTCCGGGGAGCTGTTTTTT | CASSQFGSGELFF
once | TRBJ2-1 | TRBD2 | TRBV7-9 | TGTGCCAGCAGCTCGGGGACTACCTCCTACAATGAGCAGTTCTTC | CASSSGTTSYNEQFF
. | TRBJ2-5 | . | TRBV4-1 | TGCGCCAGCAGACGGGCGGGCCCCCAAGAGACCCAGTACTTC | CASRRAGPQETQYF
. | TRBJ2-1 | . | TRBV24-1 | TGTGCCACCAGTGATCTAACCGTAGGGGATGAGCAGTTCTTC | CATSDLTVGDEQFF
once | TRBJ1-6 | TRBD1 | TRBV7-9 | TGTGCCAGCAGCTCGCTAGGACAGGGTAATTCACCCCTCCACTTT | CASSSLGQGNSPLHF
. | TRBJ1-2 | . | TRBV7-2 | TGTGCCAGCAGCTTCCGACGGACTAACTATGGCTACACCTTC | CASSFRRTNYGYTF
once | TRBJ1-1 | TRBD1 | TRBV29-1 | TGCAGCGTTGGCCAGGGGGGGGCGCATACTGAAGCTTTCTTT | CSVGQGGAHTEAFF